The T cell receptor (beta chain) described here comes from a study of regulatory T cells in long-lasting Graves disease. Arm-PCR with iRepertoire HTBI primers amplified the CDR3 regions for these TCR beta libraries. Original processing notes: Across the samples, identification revealed 60 to 75 TRBV and 12 to 15 TRBJ segments. From the multiplex PCR reads, TCRdb called clonotypes with MiXCR, one entry per CDR3 protein. TCRdb assigned the V and J calls; the authors' analysis was not used. The sample yields about 350,000 distinct CDR3 sequences, about 16% seen once. As for time point: newly diagnosed GD, antithyroid drugs for less than 3 months. RNA from PBMCs was the source of the TCR library. The trim removed 7 bases at V and 4 bases at J, leaving 3 bases unmatched. The CDR3 totals 13 residues. Germline V gene data show CDR1 as LGHDT and CDR2 as YNNKEL (reference sequence). This clonotype was seen ten or more times.

These data also formed part of another study, on T cells in Graves' hyperthyroidism and ophthalmopathy. In that study: It was considered stable Graves' hyperthyroidism when ophthalmopathy did not progress within 18 months. Hyperthyroidism had been newly diagnosed in patients aged 18 to 65, and its duration was under 2 months. A 13 V-J model separated ophthalmopathy from stable hyperthyroidism.

The chain uses TRBV3-1 and TRBJ2-5; 10 bases are shared with TRBD2. The receptor comes from a young woman with Graves disease. The sequencing used peripheral blood mononuclear cells (PBMCs), collected at new diagnosis, from a patient treated with antithyroid drugs. The CDR3 DNA reads TGTGCCAGCATCGCTAGCGGGGGAGAGACCCAGTACTTC. This sequence encodes CASIASGGETQYF.